This T cell receptor beta chain was found in a study of regulatory T cells in long-lasting Graves disease. The germline CDR1 and CDR2 sequences are SGHVS and FQNEAQ. With 3 bases removed from V and 3 bases from J, the gap between germline ends came to 11 bases. The CDR3 is 14 amino acids. This sample's time point: persistent/refractory GD, antithyroid drugs over 5 years with positive TRAb. RNA from PBMCs was the source of the TCR library. Researchers made TCR beta libraries by using iRepertoire HTBI primers and running Arm-PCR on CDR3 regions. Each CDR3 protein is one row after TCRdb ran MiXCR on the multiplex PCR reads. The profile shows some 370,000 distinct CDR3 sequences, roughly 23% of them singletons.

The input for sequencing was peripheral blood mononuclear cells (PBMCs), taken when the disease was refractory, from a patient treated with antithyroid drugs. The origin of this receptor is a woman aged 40-49 years with Graves disease. The chain uses TRBV7-8 and TRBJ1-1; a possible D gene is TRBD1 (5 bases). Here the CDR3 reads CASSFQGADTEAFF. CDR3 bases: TGTGCCAGCAGCTTTCAGGGTGCGGACACTGAAGCTTTCTTT.